A selection of T cell receptor beta chains follows, all from one sample in a study of shared clonotypes between healthy human individuals. The data were produced by immunoSEQ multiplex PCR, yet TCRdb's version contains in-frame clones alone and is incomplete. The sample has fewer than 3 million clones, 92% seen once. Sequencing was performed on naive CD4+ T cells from PBMCs. The receptor set was obtained from a man aged 18-30 years in good health. Some clones in this sample may be carry-over from other donors' samples. CDR3s include the opening cysteine and the closing phenylalanine or tryptophan. D genes are given only for firm matches. Part of the rows lack a size; the others show once, few, many or a class for expanded clones.

CDR3aa,CDR3nt,j_gene,len,v_gene,abundance,d_gene
CASSLVPPSPSFEQYF,TGTGCCAGCAGCTTAGTCCCCCCTAGCCCTTCATTCGAGCAGTACTTC,TRBJ2-7,16,TRBV7-2,NA,NA
CSDRDRFYGYTF,TGCAGCGACCGGGACAGATTCTATGGCTACACCTTC,TRBJ1-2,12,TRBV29-1,NA,TRBD1
CASSPHSNQPQHF,TGTGCCAGTAGCCCACATAGCAATCAGCCCCAGCATTTT,TRBJ1-5,13,TRBV19,NA,NA
CASSLVQRAYNEQFF,TGTGCCAGCAGCTTAGTCCAGCGGGCTTATAATGAGCAGTTCTTC,TRBJ2-1,15,TRBV7-6,NA,NA
CASSYSRGASQETQYF,TGTGCCAGCAGTTACTCAAGGGGGGCCAGCCAAGAGACCCAGTACTTC,TRBJ2-5,16,TRBV6-5,NA,NA
CASSLRPGTDRYGYTF,TGTGCCAGTAGTCTAAGACCGGGGACGGACCGCTATGGCTACACCTTC,TRBJ1-2,16,TRBV19,NA,NA
CAWSVGAGGTDTQYF,TGTGCCTGGAGTGTAGGAGCGGGAGGGACAGATACGCAGTATTTT,TRBJ2-3,15,TRBV30,NA,TRBD2
CASTSGLNTEAFF,TGTGCCAGCACATCGGGATTGAACACTGAAGCTTTCTTT,TRBJ1-1,13,TRBV2,few,NA
CASSDGGLEQYF,TGTGCCAGCAGTGACGGAGGCCTCGAGCAGTACTTC,TRBJ2-7,12,TRBV2,NA,NA
CASSSPSGTESGEETQYF,TGCGCCAGCAGCTCGCCAAGCGGGACGGAGTCGGGGGAAGAGACCCAGTACTTC,TRBJ2-5,18,TRBV5-1,once,TRBD2
CASSRTVESNTEAFF,TGCGCCAGCAGCAGGACGGTTGAATCCAACACTGAAGCTTTCTTT,TRBJ1-1,15,TRBV5-1,NA,NA
CASSMTTSGRAFTQYF,TGTGCCAGCAGCATGACAACTAGCGGGAGGGCCTTTACGCAGTATTTT,TRBJ2-3,16,TRBV7-9,NA,TRBD2
CASSLSPLEQYF,TGTGCCAGCAGTTTAAGTCCGCTCGAGCAGTACTTC,TRBJ2-7,12,TRBV28,NA,NA
CASSIQGEETQYF,TGCGCCAGCAGCATACAGGGGGAGGAGACCCAGTACTTC,TRBJ2-5,13,TRBV5-1,NA,TRBD1
CASSRTTSGEKLFF,TGTGCCAGCTCACGGACCACCTCGGGGGAAAAACTGTTTTTT,TRBJ1-4,14,TRBV18,NA,NA
CASSQISGQPRETQYF,TGTGCCAGCAGCCAAATTTCGGGACAGCCGAGGGAGACCCAGTACTTC,TRBJ2-5,16,TRBV14,few,TRBD1
CASSVEGSGANVLTF,TGTGCCAGCAGCGTAGAAGGCTCTGGGGCCAACGTCCTGACTTTC,TRBJ2-6,15,TRBV9,few,NA
CGTSDSGANVLTF,TGCGGGACTAGCGACTCTGGGGCCAACGTCCTGACTTTC,TRBJ2-6,13,TRBV7-9,NA,TRBD2
CASTRGAGIEEQYF,TGTGCCAGCACCAGGGGGGCCGGGATAGAAGAGCAGTACTTC,TRBJ2-7,14,TRBV7-2,NA,NA
CASSQVGGRGEQFF,TGCGCCAGCAGCCAAGTGGGTGGGCGGGGTGAGCAGTTCTTC,TRBJ2-1,14,TRBV4-1,NA,NA
CASRAGETQYF,TGTGCCAGCAGAGCGGGGGAGACCCAGTACTTC,TRBJ2-5,11,TRBV2,few,TRBD2
CASSVLDRESEQFF,TGTGCCAGCAGCGTTCTGGACAGGGAGAGTGAGCAGTTCTTC,TRBJ2-1,14,TRBV9,NA,TRBD1
CASSTGVTEAFF,TGTGCCAGCAGTACAGGGGTGACTGAAGCTTTCTTT,TRBJ1-1,12,TRBV25-1,few,TRBD1
CASSLPGQGTYEQYF,TGTGCCAGTAGCCTACCGGGACAGGGAACCTACGAGCAGTACTTC,TRBJ2-7,15,TRBV19,NA,TRBD1
CASSLSGSRETQYF,TGCGCCAGCAGCTTAAGCGGGAGCAGAGAGACCCAGTACTTC,TRBJ2-5,14,TRBV5-1,NA,TRBD2
CASISVAGNTGELFF,TGTGCCAGCATTTCGGTGGCGGGAAACACCGGGGAGCTGTTTTTT,TRBJ2-2,15,TRBV5-5,NA,NA
CASSQFGELFF,TGTGCCAGCAGTCAGTTCGGGGAGCTGTTTTTT,TRBJ2-2,11,TRBV2,NA,NA
CAISESAGGRGNTIYF,TGTGCCATCAGTGAGTCTGCGGGGGGTCGTGGAAACACCATATATTTT,TRBJ1-3,16,TRBV10-3,NA,NA
CASSARQESTEAFF,TGTGCCAGTAGTGCACGACAGGAGAGCACTGAAGCTTTCTTT,TRBJ1-1,14,TRBV19,NA,NA
CASSLPQVSGNTIYF,TGCGCCAGCAGCTTACCGCAGGTTTCTGGAAACACCATATATTTT,TRBJ1-3,15,TRBV5-1,NA,NA
CASSQSRRGPVYNEQFF,TGCGCCAGCAGTCAATCGAGGAGGGGGCCGGTCTACAATGAGCAGTTCTTC,TRBJ2-1,17,TRBV23-1,few,NA
CAWSARGGGYTF,TGTGCCTGGAGTGCCCGGGGGGGAGGCTACACCTTC,TRBJ1-2,12,TRBV30,few,NA
CASRQGVNTEAFF,TGCGCCAGCAGACAGGGGGTCAACACTGAAGCTTTCTTT,TRBJ1-1,13,TRBV5-1,NA,TRBD1
CASSLRGRGTETQYF,TGTGCCAGCAGCTTACGGGGCCGGGGTACGGAGACCCAGTACTTC,TRBJ2-5,15,TRBV11-1,NA,NA
CASSQGRVGAFF,TGTGCCAGCAGCCAAGGAAGGGTAGGAGCTTTCTTT,TRBJ1-1,12,TRBV14,NA,NA
CASSSRTSGRGIGQFF,TGTGCCAGCAGCTCCAGGACTAGCGGGAGGGGTATCGGGCAGTTCTTC,TRBJ2-1,16,TRBV7-2,NA,TRBD2
CATSPQETQYF,TGTGCCACCTCCCCCCAAGAGACCCAGTACTTC,TRBJ2-5,11,TRBV10-3,NA,NA
CSVDAMDRGNEQFF,TGCAGCGTTGATGCCATGGACAGGGGCAACGAGCAGTTCTTC,TRBJ2-1,14,TRBV29-1,NA,TRBD1
CASSLFWQGGTEAFF,TGTGCCAGCAGTTTATTCTGGCAGGGGGGCACTGAAGCTTTCTTT,TRBJ1-1,15,TRBV28,NA,TRBD1
CASGLWADETQYF,TGTGCCAGCGGGCTGTGGGCCGATGAGACCCAGTACTTC,TRBJ2-5,13,TRBV5-4,once,NA
CASSYQTGRNTGELFF,TGTGCCAGCAGTTACCAAACAGGCCGGAACACCGGGGAGCTGTTTTTT,TRBJ2-2,16,TRBV6-5,NA,NA
CASSLNTGRPYTF,TGTGCCAGCAGTTTAAATACAGGCCGCCCCTACACCTTC,TRBJ1-2,13,TRBV28,NA,NA
CASSSAGVRGGELFF,TGTGCCAGCAGTTCCGCGGGGGTCCGAGGCGGGGAGCTGTTTTTT,TRBJ2-2,15,TRBV28,once,TRBD2
CASSPLSLGSGYTF,TGTGCCAGCTCACCACTCTCATTAGGGTCTGGCTACACCTTC,TRBJ1-2,14,TRBV18,NA,NA
CASSLERVSSYEQYF,TGCGCCAGCAGCTTGGAGCGGGTTAGCTCCTACGAGCAGTACTTC,TRBJ2-7,15,TRBV5-1,once,NA